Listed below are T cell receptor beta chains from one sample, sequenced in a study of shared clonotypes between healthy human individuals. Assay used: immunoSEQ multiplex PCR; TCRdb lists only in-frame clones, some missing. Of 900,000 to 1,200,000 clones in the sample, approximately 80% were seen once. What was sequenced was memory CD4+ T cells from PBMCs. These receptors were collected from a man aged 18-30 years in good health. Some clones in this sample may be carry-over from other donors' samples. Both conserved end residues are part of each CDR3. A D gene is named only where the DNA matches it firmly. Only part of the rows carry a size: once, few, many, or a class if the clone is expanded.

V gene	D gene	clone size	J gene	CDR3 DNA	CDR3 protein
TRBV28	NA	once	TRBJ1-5	TGTGCCAGCAATAGGGGGAGGGGCCCCAAGTTCGATCAGCCCCAGCATTTT	CASNRGRGPKFDQPQHF
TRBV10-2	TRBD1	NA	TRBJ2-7	TGCGCCAGCAATGGACAGGGCGAGCAGTACTTC	CASNGQGEQYF
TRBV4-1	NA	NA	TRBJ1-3	TGCGCCAGCAGCCAAGACCGACAAGTCCGAGGGAACACCATATATTTT	CASSQDRQVRGNTIYF
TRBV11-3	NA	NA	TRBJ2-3	TGTGCCAGCAGCGCGGAAGATACGCAGTATTTT	CASSAEDTQYF
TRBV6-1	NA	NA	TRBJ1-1	TGTGCCGCCTCGATGGTTATGAACACTGAAGCTTTCTTT	CAASMVMNTEAFF
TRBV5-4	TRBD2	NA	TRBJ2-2	TGTGCCAGCAGCTCAAAACTAGCGGGGAACACCGGGGAGCTGTTTTTT	CASSSKLAGNTGELFF
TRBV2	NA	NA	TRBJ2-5	TGTGCGACAGCGGCGTCCAGAACCCAAGAGACCCAGTACTTC	CATAASRTQETQYF
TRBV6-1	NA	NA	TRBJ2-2	TGTGCCAGCGCCACGAACACCGGGGAGCTGTTTTTT	CASATNTGELFF
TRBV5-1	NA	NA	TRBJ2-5	TGCGCCAGCAGCATGAATATGGAGACCCAGTACTTC	CASSMNMETQYF
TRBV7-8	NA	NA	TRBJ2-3	TGTGCCAGCAGTGGGTTTAGCGGCACAGATACGCAGTATTTT	CASSGFSGTDTQYF
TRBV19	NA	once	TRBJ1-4	TGTGCCACCAGAGGACCCCAGGGTTGGGAAAAACTGTTTTTT	CATRGPQGWEKLFF
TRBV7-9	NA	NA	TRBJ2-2	TGTGCCAGCAGCTTGTTCGCTACAGGGTTCACCGGGGAGCTGTTTTTT	CASSLFATGFTGELFF
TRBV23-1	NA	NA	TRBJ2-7	TGCGCCAAGTCGCCGGGGCTGAGGCTGGCGGCGCCAAACTACGAGCAGTACTTC	CAKSPGLRLAAPNYEQYF
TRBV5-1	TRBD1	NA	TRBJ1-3	TGCGCCAGCAGCCCATTGGGGGGACAGGGCTCCTCACTGAGGAACACCATATATTTT	CASSPLGGQGSSLRNTIYF